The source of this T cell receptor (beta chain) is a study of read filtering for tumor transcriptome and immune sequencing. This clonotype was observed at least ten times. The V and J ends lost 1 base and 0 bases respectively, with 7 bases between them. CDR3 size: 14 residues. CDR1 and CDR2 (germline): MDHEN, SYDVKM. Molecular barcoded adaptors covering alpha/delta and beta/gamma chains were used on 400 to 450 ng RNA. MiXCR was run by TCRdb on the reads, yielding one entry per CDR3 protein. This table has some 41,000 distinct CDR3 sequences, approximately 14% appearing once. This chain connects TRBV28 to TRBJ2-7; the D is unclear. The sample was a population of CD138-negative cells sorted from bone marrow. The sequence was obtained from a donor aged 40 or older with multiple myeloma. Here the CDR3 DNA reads TGTGCCAGCAGTTTATTCAAAAGCTCCTACGAGCAGTACTTC. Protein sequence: CASSLFKSSYEQYF. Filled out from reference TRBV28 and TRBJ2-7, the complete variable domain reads DVKVTQSSRYLVKRTGEKVFLECVQDMDHENMFWYRQDPGLGLRLIYFSYDVKMKEKGDIPEGYSVSREKKERFSLILESASTNQTSMYLCASSLFKSSYEQYFGPGTRLTVT.